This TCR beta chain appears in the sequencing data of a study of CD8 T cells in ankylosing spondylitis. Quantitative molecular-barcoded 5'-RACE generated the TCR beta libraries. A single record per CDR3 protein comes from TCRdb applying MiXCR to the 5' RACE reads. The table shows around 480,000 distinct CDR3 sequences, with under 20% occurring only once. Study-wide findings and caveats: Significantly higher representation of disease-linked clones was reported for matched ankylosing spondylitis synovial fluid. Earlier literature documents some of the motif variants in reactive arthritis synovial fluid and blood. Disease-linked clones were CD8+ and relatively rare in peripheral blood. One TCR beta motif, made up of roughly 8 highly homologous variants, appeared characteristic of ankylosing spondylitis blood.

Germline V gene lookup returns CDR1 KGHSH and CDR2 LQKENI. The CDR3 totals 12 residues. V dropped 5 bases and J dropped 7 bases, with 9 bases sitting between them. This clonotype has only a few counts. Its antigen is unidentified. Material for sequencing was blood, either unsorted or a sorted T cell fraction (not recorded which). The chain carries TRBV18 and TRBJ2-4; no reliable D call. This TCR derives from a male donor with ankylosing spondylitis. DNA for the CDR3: TGTGCCAGCTCAGCCCTAGGGAACATTCAGTACTTC. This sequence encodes CASSALGNIQYF.